Sequencing of this T cell receptor (beta chain) was carried out in a study of blood T cell repertoires in COVID-19. About the research overall: COVID-19 samples from acute and convalescent phases originated in the United States, Italy and Spain. PBMCs, B-cell-depleted T cells, or T cells were the source of the cDNA or gDNA that made up the material.

In the original analysis: Researchers report that nucleated cell counts were estimated from reference gene primer amplification. Here immunoSEQ multiplex PCR was the method, and the copy in TCRdb shows in-frame clones only, minus some. That table gives V, J and clone size, and the DNA gave D and trimming. The sample yields roughly 230,000 clones, over 80% seen once. Germline CDR1 reads SGHVS; CDR2 reads FNYEAQ. The CDR3 covers 17 residues. Trimming left V 5 bases short and J 1 base short, with 18 bases between. Sequenced: peripheral blood. The genes are TRBV7-6 and TRBJ1-5; TRBD1 is a possible D gene (6 bases). The origin of this receptor is a human donor in a cohort sampled during active COVID-19. This chain's CDR3 is CASSPPGAGASNQPQHF. CDR3 nucleotides: TGTGCCAGCAGCCCCCCCGGTGCAGGGGCAAGCAATCAGCCCCAGCATTTT. Complete variable domain (other parts from reference TRBV7-6 and TRBJ1-5): GAGVSQSPRYKVTKRGQDVALRCDPISGHVSLYWYRQALGQGPEFLTYFNYEAQQDKSGLPNDRFSAERPEGSISTLTIQRTEQRDSAMYRCASSPPGAGASNQPQHFGDGTRLSIL.